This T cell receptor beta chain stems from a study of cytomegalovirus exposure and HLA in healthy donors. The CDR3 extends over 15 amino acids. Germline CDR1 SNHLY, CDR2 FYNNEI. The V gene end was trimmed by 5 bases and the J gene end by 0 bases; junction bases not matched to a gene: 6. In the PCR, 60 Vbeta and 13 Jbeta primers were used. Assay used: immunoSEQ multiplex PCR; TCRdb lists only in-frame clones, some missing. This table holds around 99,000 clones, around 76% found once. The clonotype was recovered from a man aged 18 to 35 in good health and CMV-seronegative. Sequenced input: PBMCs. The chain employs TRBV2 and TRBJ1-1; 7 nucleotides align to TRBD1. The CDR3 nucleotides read TGTGCCAGCAGTCGACAGGGTGGCATGAACACTGAAGCTTTCTTT. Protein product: CASSRQGGMNTEAFF.